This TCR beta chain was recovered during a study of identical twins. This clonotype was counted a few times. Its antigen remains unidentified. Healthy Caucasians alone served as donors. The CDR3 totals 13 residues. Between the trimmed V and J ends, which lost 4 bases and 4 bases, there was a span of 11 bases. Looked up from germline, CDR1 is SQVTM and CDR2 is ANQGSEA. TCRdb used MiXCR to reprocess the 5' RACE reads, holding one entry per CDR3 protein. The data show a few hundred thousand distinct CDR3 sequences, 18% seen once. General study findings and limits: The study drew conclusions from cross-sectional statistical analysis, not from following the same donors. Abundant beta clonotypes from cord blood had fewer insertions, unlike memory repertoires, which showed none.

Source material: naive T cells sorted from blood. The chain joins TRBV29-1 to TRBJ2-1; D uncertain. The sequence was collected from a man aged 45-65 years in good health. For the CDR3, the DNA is TGCAGCGTTGGAGGCCACCTATACAATGAGCAGTTCTTC. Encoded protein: CSVGGHLYNEQFF.